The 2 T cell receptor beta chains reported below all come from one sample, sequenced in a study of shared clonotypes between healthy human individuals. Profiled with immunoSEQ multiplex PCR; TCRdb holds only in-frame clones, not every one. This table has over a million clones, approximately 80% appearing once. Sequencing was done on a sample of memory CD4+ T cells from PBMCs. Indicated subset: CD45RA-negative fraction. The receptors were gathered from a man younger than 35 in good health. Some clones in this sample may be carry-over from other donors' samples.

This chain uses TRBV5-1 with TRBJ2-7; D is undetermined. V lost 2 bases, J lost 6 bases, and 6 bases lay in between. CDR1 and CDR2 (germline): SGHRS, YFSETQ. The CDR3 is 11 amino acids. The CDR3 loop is CASSFMGEQYF. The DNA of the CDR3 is TGCGCCAGCAGCTTTATGGGCGAGCAGTACTTC.

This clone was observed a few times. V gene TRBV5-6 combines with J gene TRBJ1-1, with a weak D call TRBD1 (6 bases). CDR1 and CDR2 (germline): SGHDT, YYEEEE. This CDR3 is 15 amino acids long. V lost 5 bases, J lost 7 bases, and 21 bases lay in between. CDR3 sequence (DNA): TGTGCCAGCAGTTTTTTTGGGGGCAAGGTTAATGAAGCTTTCTTT. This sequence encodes CASSFFGGKVNEAFF.